Listed here are 2 T cell receptor beta chains from one sample, sequenced in a study of blood T cell repertoires in COVID-19 (dated by TCRdb to the early 2020s). Library preparation was by the immunoSEQ multiplex PCR assay. Entries here come from immuneACCESS through TCRdb and include only in-frame sequences with V and J called. Some clones fail to appear in such tables; in the studies checked, an unresolved V gene covers under half of the shortfall, and the cause of the remainder is unknown. The sample table shows under 80,000 clones, and more than 85% are seen once. 11% to 15% of the sample is in the top ten clones. The specimen was peripheral blood. Receptors were obtained from a man between 65 and 85 years old with active or convalescent COVID-19.

The V and J genes are TRBV5-4 and TRBJ1-2; maybe TRBD1 (5 bases). Trimming shortened V by 1 base and J by 4 bases, and 11 bases separated the two germline ends. Germline V gene data show CDR1 as SGHNT and CDR2 as YYREEE (reference sequence). The CDR3 spans 14 residues. The CDR3 nucleotides read TGTGCCAGCAGCTTGAATGGGGCTGGCTATGGCTACACCTTC. It codes for CASSLNGAGYGYTF.

J is TRBJ2-5 and V is TRBV24-1; a weak D match, TRBD2 (6 bases). V gave up 2 bases and J gave up 3 bases, with 18 bases separating them. Germline V CDR1 and CDR2: KGHDR, SFDVKD. The CDR3 sequence is 17 residues long. The CDR3 is CATSDSILWGGKETQYF. DNA for the CDR3: TGTGCCACCAGTGATTCGATCCTTTGGGGCGGGAAAGAGACCCAGTACTTC.